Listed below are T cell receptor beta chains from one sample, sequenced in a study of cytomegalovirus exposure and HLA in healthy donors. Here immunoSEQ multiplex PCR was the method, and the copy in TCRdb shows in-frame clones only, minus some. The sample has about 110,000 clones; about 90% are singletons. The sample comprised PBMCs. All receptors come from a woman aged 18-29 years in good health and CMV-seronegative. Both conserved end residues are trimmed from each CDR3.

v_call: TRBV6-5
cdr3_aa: ASSLEISGANVLT

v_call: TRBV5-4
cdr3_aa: ASSLAPTPELYGYT

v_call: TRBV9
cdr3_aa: ASSGSREKLF

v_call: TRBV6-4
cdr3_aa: ASSREGGEPLH

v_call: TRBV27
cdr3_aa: ASSVNRLAVPGYGYT

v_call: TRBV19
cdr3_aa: ASSPLAEAYEQY

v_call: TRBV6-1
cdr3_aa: ASSALDRDYGYT

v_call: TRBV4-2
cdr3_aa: ASSVDTGSYEQY

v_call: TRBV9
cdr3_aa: ASSVDPGQGGEQY

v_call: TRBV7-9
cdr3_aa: ASSPGTGTATGELF

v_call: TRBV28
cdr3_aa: ASSLYDGSEAF